The present T cell receptor beta chain was sequenced within a study of blood T cell repertoires in COVID-19 (dated by TCRdb to between 2020 and 2021). About the full investigation: Collaborator samples came from the United States, Italy and Spain and covered acute and convalescent phases of COVID-19. Samples came from the ongoing ImmuneRACE study (first 160 participants) plus 1,254 subjects from 6 global collaborators. The repertoires were released in a freely available public database intended as a resource for research on the immune response to SARS-CoV-2. A de-identified subject ID, COVID-19 status, age in years and sex were almost always included in the sample metadata. The material from the prospective study consisted of cDNA or gDNA derived from T cells, B-cell-depleted T cells, or PBMCs. The dataset comprised deeply sampled blood TCRbeta repertoires from subjects exposed to, actively infected with, or recovered from COVID-19. Where HLA class I and class II types were available, the types were taken from metadata supplied by the sample provider, not from assay-based typing.

The immunoSEQ Assay, a bias-controlled multiplex PCR, was used to amplify TCRbeta CDR3 regions from genomic DNA. In the authors' own workflow: The number of nucleated cells in each sample was estimated by amplification of reference gene primers within the assay. To quantify the absolute abundance of each unique TCRbeta CDR3 rearrangement, sequence reads were collapsed and filtered. For each sample, productive Simpson clonality was calculated as the square root of Simpson's diversity index across productive rearrangements. TCRdb obtained this table from immuneACCESS and retained in-frame rearrangements with V and J assigned. These tables miss some clones; where compared with another copy, unresolved V genes account for less than half of the shortfall, and the remainder is unexplained. V and J calls and clone size come straight from that table; D and trimming were deduced from the DNA. Across this sample there are tens of thousands of clones, with about 78% seen only once. The ten largest clones capture roughly a fifth of the sample.

The paper's findings and limits, for the study overall: The amount of clinical and demographic metadata varied by source and participant and was provided uncurated.

Whole blood was collected in K2EDTA tubes by collaborating institutions according to the institutions' own protocols. For TCRbeta analysis, collaborators shipped samples in one of three forms: frozen whole blood, isolated PBMCs, or DNA extracted from either of those sample types. The germline V gene encodes CDR1 SEHNR and CDR2 FQNEAQ (reference sequence). From the cysteine through the phenylalanine, the CDR3 covers 17 amino acids. The CDR3 DNA has 51 bases and is translated from base 1. Concerning this clone: The antigen this receptor binds is unknown. Its ends do not fully match the called genes, so a read error is possible.

The specimen sequenced was peripheral blood. This TCR was sampled from a man aged 50 to 59 with active or convalescent COVID-19. The sequence is built from TRBV7-9 and TRBJ2-1; the D region possibly corresponds to TRBD2 (6 bases align). The CDR3 protein: CASSLDPAGTKNNEQFF. The sequenced DNA is TGTGCCAGCAGTTTAGATCCCGCGGGAACAAAAAACAATGAGCAGTTCTTC.